This record looks at one TCR beta chain sequence and its context. The germline V gene has CDR1 SGDLS and CDR2 YYNGEE. V lost 1 base and J lost 8, with 12 bases in between. The CDR3 extends over 14 amino acids. This sample stems from a study of ipilimumab plus nivolumab after autologous stem cell transplantation. Measured with immunoSEQ multiplex PCR; TCRdb has only the in-frame clones, and not every one. The data show fewer than 95,000 clones, with 75% to 85% seen just once and more than 2% held by the top ten. Ipilimumab, 1 mg/kg, started 14 to 28 days after autologous transplant. Through week 26, nivolumab 3 mg/kg IV was given weeks 1, 4, 7, 10, then biweekly.

The material was PBMCs, obtained in a trial of ipilimumab plus nivolumab as post-transplant consolidation. The J gene is TRBJ2-2, the V gene TRBV9; D is perhaps TRBD1 or TRBD2 (5 bases each). This sequence originates from a male donor with diffuse large B-cell lymphoma. CDR3 in DNA: TGTGCCAGCAGCGTAAGAGGGGACGAGGGGGAGCTGTTTTTT. This codes for CASSVRGDEGELFF.